These 24 T cell receptor beta chains were sequenced from one sample in a study of cytomegalovirus exposure and HLA in healthy donors. PCR amplification relied on 60 Vbeta primers (plus 13 Jbeta primers). Sequenced by immunoSEQ multiplex PCR; TCRdb stores in-frame clones only, minus some. This table holds 150,000 to 200,000 clones, 75% found once. Specimen: PBMCs. The receptors here all came from a male donor in good health and CMV-seronegative.

V usage is TRBV4-1 and J usage is TRBJ2-7; 7 bases match TRBD1. V was clipped by 0 bases and J by 0 bases; unmatched bases: 5. This CDR3 is 16 amino acids long. Looked up from germline, CDR1 is MGHRA and CDR2 is YSYEKL. The CDR3 protein is CASSQEPGQYSYEQYF. CDR3 DNA sequence: TGCGCCAGCAGCCAAGAGCCGGGACAGTACTCCTACGAGCAGTACTTC.

The chain links TRBV4-2 to TRBJ1-6; 8 bases match TRBD1. Germline assignment: CDR1 LGHNA and CDR2 YNFKEQ. This CDR3 has 17 residues. The trim removed 0 bases at V and 10 bases at J, leaving 11 bases unmatched. CDR3 bases: TGTGCCAGCAGCCAAGATGCCCCCGGACAGGGAGGGTCACCCCTCCACTTT. Its translation is CASSQDAPGQGGSPLHF.

The genes are TRBV7-2 and TRBJ1-4; a weak D match, TRBD1 (6 bases). V lost 2 bases, J lost 4 bases, and 8 bases lay in between. The CDR3 covers 14 residues. Looked up from germline, CDR1 is SGHTA and CDR2 is FQGNSA. Here the CDR3 reads CASSLIGGNEKLFF. The CDR3 DNA sequence: TGTGCCAGCAGCTTAATAGGGGGTAATGAAAAACTGTTTTTT.

V and J are TRBV5-1 and TRBJ2-7; TRBD2 aligns across 10 bases. The CDR3 loop spans 15 amino acids. Germline V lookup: CDR1 SGHRS, CDR2 YFSETQ. V was clipped by 0 bases and J by 3 bases; unmatched bases: 3. CDR3 in DNA: TGCGCCAGCAGCTTGGGCGGGACTAGCGTCTACGAGCAGTACTTC. Protein sequence: CASSLGGTSVYEQYF. The full variable domain, completed using reference TRBV5-1 and TRBJ2-7, is KAGVTQTPRYLIKTRGQQVTLSCSPISGHRSVSWYQQTPGQGLQFLFEYFSETQRNKGNFPGRFSGRQFSNSRSEMNVSTLELGDSALYLCASSLGGTSVYEQYFGPGTRLTVT.

This clone has just a few counts. This sequence joins TRBV7-8 and TRBJ2-2; unclear D gene. The germline CDR1 and CDR2 sequences are SGHVS and FQNEAQ. V was trimmed by 5 bases and J by 6 bases, leaving 10 bases between them. The CDR3 has 13 residues. The CDR3 loop reads CASSPPSPGELFF. DNA for the CDR3: TGTGCCAGCAGCCCGCCGAGCCCCGGGGAGCTGTTTTTT.

The V gene is TRBV5-1, the J gene TRBJ2-5; D uncertain. Per the germline V gene, CDR1 is SGHRS and CDR2 is YFSETQ. V was trimmed by 4 bases and J by 9 bases, leaving 13 bases between them. The CDR3 is 12 amino acids. CDR3 amino acids: CASSQPRLPQYF. In nucleotides, the CDR3 is TGCGCCAGCAGCCAACCCAGGCTTCCCCAGTACTTC. The variable domain in full, with the rest retrieved from reference TRBV5-1 and TRBJ2-5, is KAGVTQTPRYLIKTRGQQVTLSCSPISGHRSVSWYQQTPGQGLQFLFEYFSETQRNKGNFPGRFSGRQFSNSRSEMNVSTLELGDSALYLCASSQPRLPQYFGPGTRLLVL.

The chain uses TRBV27 and TRBJ2-5; possibly TRBD2 for D (6 bases). The DNA end lines up better with TRBJ2-7; the J call may be wrong. The CDR3 runs 16 residues. From germline, CDR1 is MNHEY and CDR2 SMNVEV (reference sequence). This CDR3 is CASSLSEGGTSYEQYF. CDR3 DNA sequence: TGTGCCAGCAGTTTATCGGAAGGCGGGACCTCCTACGAGCAGTACTTC.

This clone came up once. The chain recombines TRBV28 with TRBJ2-1; 12 bases are shared with TRBD2. V lost 8 bases, J lost 3 bases, and 2 bases stayed unmatched. Germline assignment: CDR1 MDHEN and CDR2 SYDVKM. The CDR3 is 14 amino acids. The CDR3 loop reads CASLTSGSYNEQFF. Written as DNA, the CDR3 is TGTGCCAGCCTGACTAGCGGGAGCTACAATGAGCAGTTCTTC.

The chain links TRBV4-3 to TRBJ2-7; TRBD1 aligns across 7 bases. The V and J ends lost 0 bases and 0 bases, in that order; junction bases with no gene match: 8. Germline V gene lookup returns CDR1 LGHNA and CDR2 YSLEER. The CDR3 contains 17 residues. This CDR3 reads CASSQDWGTESSYEQYF. The DNA of the CDR3 is TGCGCCAGCAGCCAAGACTGGGGGACAGAGAGCTCCTACGAGCAGTACTTC.

The chain uses TRBV27 and TRBJ1-5, with 7 nucleotides matching TRBD1. The germline V gene encodes CDR1 MNHEY and CDR2 SMNVEV (reference sequence). This CDR3 region has 14 residues. Germline trimming cut 6 bases from V and 3 bases from J; bases unmatched to any gene: 5. DNA for the CDR3: TGTGCCAGCAGCAGGGGGGCGGACAATCAGCCCCAGCATTTT. Translating it yields CASSRGADNQPQHF.

This clone was picked up a small number of times. V usage is TRBV14 and J usage is TRBJ2-3; D is unclear. The CDR3 extends over 13 amino acids. Germline V CDR1 and CDR2: SGHDN, FVKESK. Trimming pared 4 bases from V and 2 bases from J, leaving 7 bases between. CDR3 protein: CASSPSLTDTQYF. As DNA, the CDR3 is TGTGCCAGCAGCCCCTCACTCACAGATACGCAGTATTTT.

This chain links TRBV2 with TRBJ1-5; D remains ambiguous. The ends were cut back, 3 bases at V and 4 bases at J, with 10 bases in the middle. Germline loops: CDR1 SNHLY, CDR2 FYNNEI. The CDR3 loop spans 14 amino acids. The CDR3 DNA follows: TGTGCCAGCAGTGATGTTCAGGATAATCAGCCCCAGCATTTT. Protein sequence: CASSDVQDNQPQHF.

This clone was counted only a few times. Here the CDR3 reads CASSADRGRTDTQYF. The CDR3 DNA follows: TGTGCCAGCAGTGCGGACAGGGGGCGCACAGATACGCAGTATTTT. The genes are TRBV6-4 and TRBJ2-3; TRBD1 agrees at 11 bases. Trimming at V came to 4 bases and at J to 1 base, leaving 1 base not matched to a gene. CDR1 and CDR2 from the germline V gene are MRHNA and SNTAGT. This CDR3 comprises 15 residues.

The chain joins TRBV7-9 to TRBJ2-1; 9 bases match TRBD2. Germline lookup yields CDR1 SEHNR and CDR2 FQNEAQ (reference sequence). The CDR3 consists of 15 residues. V lost 8 bases and J lost 0; bases outside the gene matches: 5. The CDR3 loop reads CASPLAGNSYNEQFF. CDR3 nucleotide sequence: TGTGCCAGCCCGCTAGCGGGAAACTCCTACAATGAGCAGTTCTTC.

Only a few counts were recorded for this clone. This rearrangement joins TRBV7-9 to TRBJ1-5; a possible D gene is TRBD1 (6 bases). The germline V gene has CDR1 SEHNR and CDR2 FQNEAQ (reference sequence). Trimming cost V 4 bases and J 13 bases, with 17 bases left between them. CDR3 size: 13 residues. CDR3 region: CASSSPGGGPQHF. The CDR3 bases are TGTGCCAGCAGCTCACCTGGGGGGGGGCCGCAGCATTTT.

The chain joins TRBV5-1 to TRBJ2-7, with D maybe TRBD2 (6 bases). The germline V gene has CDR1 SGHRS and CDR2 YFSETQ. Trimming took 4 bases from V and 2 from J, leaving 22 bases between them. CDR3 size: 17 residues. The CDR3 spells CASSPDSGLTTTYEQYF. For the CDR3, the DNA is TGCGCCAGCAGCCCGGACTCGGGACTGACTACAACCTACGAGCAGTACTTC.

This clone appeared a single time. The CDR3 DNA follows: TGTGCCAGCAGTTTATCGCTAGCGGGGCGCTACGAGCAGTACTTC. As protein: CASSLSLAGRYEQYF. The chain employs TRBV28 and TRBJ2-7; 9 nucleotides align to TRBD2. The germline V gene encodes CDR1 MDHEN and CDR2 SYDVKM. The CDR3 spans 15 residues. J was trimmed by 3 bases and V by 1 base; bases with no gene match: 4.

This sequence joins TRBV6-1 and TRBJ1-1; 9 nucleotides agree with TRBD1. From germline, CDR1 is MNHNS and CDR2 SASEGT. CDR3 length: 14 residues. V shed 6 bases, J shed 4 bases, and the junction held 6 bases outside the gene matches. The CDR3 region is CASSRDRASTEAFF. CDR3 bases: TGTGCCAGCAGCCGGGACAGGGCCAGCACTGAAGCTTTCTTT.

The V and J genes are TRBV27 and TRBJ2-1; 8 nucleotides match TRBD2. The germline CDR1 and CDR2 sequences are MNHEY and SMNVEV (reference sequence). With V trimmed by 4 bases and J by 6 bases, 2 bases remained unmatched. This CDR3 has 13 residues. CDR3: CASSSGGVNEQFF. DNA for the CDR3: TGTGCCAGCAGTTCGGGGGGGGTCAATGAGCAGTTCTTC.

This chain connects TRBV9 to TRBJ2-3, with TRBD2 as a possible D gene (6 bases). The CDR3 is 16 amino acids. Trimming stripped 2 bases from V and 0 bases from J, with 13 bases between. In germline, CDR1 is SGDLS, CDR2 YYNGEE. The CDR3 sequence is CASSVYWDSSTDTQYF. Here the CDR3 DNA reads TGTGCCAGCAGCGTCTATTGGGACTCCAGCACAGATACGCAGTATTTT.

This chain links TRBV6-1 with TRBJ2-5, with 7 bases lining up with TRBD1. Unmatched junction bases numbered 5, after V lost 3 bases and J lost 4 bases. Germline CDR1 and CDR2: MNHNS and SASEGT. The CDR3 has 14 amino acids. CDR3 nucleotide sequence: TGTGCCAGCAGTGACGGAGACAGGGTAGAGACCCAGTACTTC. It specifies CASSDGDRVETQYF.

This chain joins TRBV4-2 and TRBJ1-5; D perhaps matches TRBD1 (5 bases). The germline CDR1 and CDR2 sequences are LGHNA and YNFKEQ. The V end was cut by 3 bases, the J end by 7 bases, with 13 bases between. The CDR3 is made up of 14 amino acids. CDR3 sequence: CASSHGQGEQPQHF. CDR3 nucleotide sequence: TGTGCCAGCAGCCATGGGCAGGGCGAACAGCCCCAGCATTTT.

The chain couples TRBV5-1 to TRBJ1-2, with unresolved D. This CDR3 is built from 13 residues. CDR1 SGHRS and CDR2 YFSETQ come from the germline V gene. V lost 4 bases to trimming and J lost 8 bases, with 15 bases between them. CDR3 in DNA: TGCGCCAGCAGCCCGGGCCGGGCGGGAGGCTACACCTTC. Translating it yields CASSPGRAGGYTF.

This chain connects TRBV6-1 to TRBJ2-5; 7 bases map to TRBD1. Near its end, the DNA agrees better with TRBJ2-7, so the J call may be wrong. The CDR3 spans 14 residues. Germline V lookup: CDR1 MNHNS, CDR2 SASEGT. In DNA, the CDR3 is TGTGCCAGCAGCCAAGGGACAGCACGGTACGAGCAGTACTTC. This encodes CASSQGTARYEQYF.